The sequence of this T cell receptor (beta chain) was determined in a study of blood T cell repertoires in COVID-19. Overall study context: The study drew acute and convalescent COVID-19 samples from the United States, Italy and Spain. Nucleic acid was either cDNA or gDNA, and it came from T cells, B-cell-depleted T cells, or PBMCs.

Per the authors' pipeline: How many nucleated cells were present was estimated from reference gene primer amplification. Clones were read by immunoSEQ multiplex PCR, and TCRdb kept only the in-frame ones, dropping some. V and J calls and clone size follow that table, whereas D and trimming were derived from the DNA. The repertoire includes 54,000 or so clones, roughly 84% of them detected once, and 7.8% sits in the top ten. This receptor was identified in a middle-aged man with active COVID-19. The specimen sequenced was peripheral blood.

CDR3 bases: TGTGCCAGCAGTTACTCGAGGACAGGGGGCCTGGTGGCCCAGTACTTC. This codes for CASSYSRTGGLVAQYF. The chain couples TRBV6-5 to TRBJ2-5, with TRBD1 matching 11 bases. CDR1 is MNHEY and CDR2 is SVGAGI in the germline V gene. V dropped 0 bases and J dropped 9; count of bases not matched to a gene: 9. The CDR3 has 16 amino acids.